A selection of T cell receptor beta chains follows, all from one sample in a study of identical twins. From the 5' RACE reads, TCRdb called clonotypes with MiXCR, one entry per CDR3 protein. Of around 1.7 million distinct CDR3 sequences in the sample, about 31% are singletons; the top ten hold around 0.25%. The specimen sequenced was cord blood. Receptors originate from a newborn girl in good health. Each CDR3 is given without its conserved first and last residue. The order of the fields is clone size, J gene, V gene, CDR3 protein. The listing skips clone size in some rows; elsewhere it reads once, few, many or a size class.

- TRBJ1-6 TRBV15 ATSGYPGLNSPLH
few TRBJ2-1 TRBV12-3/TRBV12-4 ASSLGGPAPRNEQF
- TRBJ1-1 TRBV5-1 ASSSYRDPGTEAF
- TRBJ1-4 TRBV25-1 ASSEYMANSPNEKLF
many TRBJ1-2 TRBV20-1 SARTDYYGYT
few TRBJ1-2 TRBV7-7 ASSFQDRGDYGYT
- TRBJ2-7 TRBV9 ASSVAGGPLKY
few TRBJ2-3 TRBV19 ASRGTTYTDTQY
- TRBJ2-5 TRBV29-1 SVEGTGGETVQY
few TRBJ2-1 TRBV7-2 ASSLAVGQGGNEQF
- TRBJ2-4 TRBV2 ASISGTGKNIQY
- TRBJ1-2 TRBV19 ASRGSSSYGCT
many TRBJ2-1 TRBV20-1 SARLANEQF
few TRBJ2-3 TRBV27 ASSLSRGETDTQY
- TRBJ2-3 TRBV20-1 SARTLAGGGTDTQY
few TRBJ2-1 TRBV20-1 SAKVAYISSYNEQF
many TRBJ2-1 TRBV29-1 SVYPGAQF
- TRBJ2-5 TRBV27 ASGMGQGREETQY
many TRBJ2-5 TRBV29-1 SDRGAHQKPY
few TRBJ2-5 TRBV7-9 ASSSGLAGEYTIKGETQY
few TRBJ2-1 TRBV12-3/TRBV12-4 ASSPWTSGRENEQF
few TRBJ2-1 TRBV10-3 AINGLAGGSNEQF
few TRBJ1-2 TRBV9 TSSPRQGRLYGYT
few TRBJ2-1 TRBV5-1 ASSFLTGTSVREQF
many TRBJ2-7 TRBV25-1 ASRGTSSYEQY
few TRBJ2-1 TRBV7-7 AITKAGEFNEQF
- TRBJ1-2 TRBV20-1 SASDRRKGYT
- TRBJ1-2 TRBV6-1 ASSVEQGAGYT
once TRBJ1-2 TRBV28 ASSFLYRVEGYT
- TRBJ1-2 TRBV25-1 ASSEYSGAGWNYGHT
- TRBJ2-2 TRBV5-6 ASSLLGGPGGTGELF
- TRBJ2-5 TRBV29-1 SVGTDLKTQY
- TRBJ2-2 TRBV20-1 SASGTSGRANTGELF
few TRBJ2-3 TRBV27 ASSAPRTSGTDTQY
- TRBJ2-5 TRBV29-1 SVAGLGYNEQY
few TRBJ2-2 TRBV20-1 SARGGEVGELF
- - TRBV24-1 ATSDFRDPGETQY
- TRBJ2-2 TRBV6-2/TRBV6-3 ASSSRGFNTGELF
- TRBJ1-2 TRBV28 ASSLSAKDGYT
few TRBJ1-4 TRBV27 ASSPHTGGLNEKLF
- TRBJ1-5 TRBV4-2 ASSQDRGLYRPQH
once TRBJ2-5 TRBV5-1 ASSLNERVVPYNEQY
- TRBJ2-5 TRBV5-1 AGSLGRQGVETQY
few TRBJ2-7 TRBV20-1 SADPSYRDYEQY
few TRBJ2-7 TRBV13 ASSDTGTGRYEQY
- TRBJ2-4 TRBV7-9 ASSLGPLGRDGQGY
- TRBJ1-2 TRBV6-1 ASSEPGGPGYGYT
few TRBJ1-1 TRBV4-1 ASSTLTGTNTEAF
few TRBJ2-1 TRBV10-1 ASSPSVLAGIYNEQF